One sample yielded the 20 T cell receptor beta chains listed below, sequenced in a study of T cell clonality in common variable immunodeficiency (dated by TCRdb to the mid-2010s). The paper as a whole reports these results and caveats: Reportedly, TCRbeta sequences from CVID had fewer deletions and N-nucleotide insertions, and highly modified clones with 13 or more V deletions were absent from CVID.

The library was obtained by the immunoSEQ multiplex PCR assay. TCRdb carries this immuneACCESS record with in-frame sequences only. Its versions omit some clonotypes, under half of them owing to an unresolved V gene in the studies checked, with the rest unexplained. This sample contains more than 9,000 clones, none of which is a singleton. Of the sample, approximately 5.7% is held by the ten largest clones. No antigen is known for these receptors. What was sequenced was peripheral blood mononuclear cells. These receptors came from a human donor with common variable immunodeficiency.

Notes on this clone: The CDR3 end falls 3 residues outside the read, so it is completed with the germline J gene. This rearrangement joins TRBV20-1 to TRBJ1-1; 8 bases line up with TRBD1. The CDR3 covers 16 residues. In germline, CDR1 is DFQATT, CDR2 SNEGSKA (reference sequence). V trimming: 0 bases; J trimming: 0 bases; junction bases outside the gene matches: 6. The sequenced CDR3 bases are TGCAGTGCTAGAGATATTACAGGGGGGATGAACACTGAA. The encoded protein is CSARDITGGMNTE. The full CDR3 is CSARDITGGMNTEAFF.

This clone was picked up a small number of times. The CDR3 end falls 3 residues outside the read, so it is completed with the germline J gene. V is TRBV18 and J is TRBJ2-3; no reliable D call. The CDR3 covers 15 residues. Germline values: CDR1 KGHSH, CDR2 LQKENI. Trimming removed 7 bases from V and 1 base from J, with 15 bases in between. The part of the CDR3 DNA that was read is TGTGCCAGCTTCCAGACATTCTCCCGCACAGATACG. Encoded protein: CASFQTFSRTDT. The complete CDR3 reads CASFQTFSRTDTQYF.

Of note for this clone: The CDR3 end falls 3 residues outside the read, so it is completed with the germline J gene. The chain uses TRBV6-2 or TRBV6-3 and TRBJ1-1; tentatively, D is TRBD1 (6 bases). Germline V gene sequence: CDR1 MNHEY, CDR2 SVGEGT. Trimming pared 2 bases from V and 1 base from J, leaving 14 bases between. The CDR3 consists of 16 residues. Incomplete CDR3 DNA: TGTGCCAGCAGTTACGCGAGGGGGGGTCCGAACACTGAA. Encoded protein: CASSYARGGPNTE. From start to end, the CDR3 is CASSYARGGPNTEAFF.

Points on this clone: The read halts 3 residues ahead of the CDR3 end, with the missing end drawn from the germline J gene. This sequence joins TRBV5-1 and TRBJ1-1; the D gene is possibly TRBD1 (5 bases). Deletions cut 2 bases from V and 0 bases from J, with 8 bases between. Germline V gene lookup returns CDR1 SGHRS and CDR2 YFSETQ. This CDR3 region has 14 residues. The CDR3 bases that were read are TGCGCCAGCAGCTTATCGACAGTGAACACTGAA. Its translation is CASSLSTVNTE. The whole CDR3 region reads CASSLSTVNTEAFF.

This clone was seen only a few times. Sequencing ends 3 residues short of the CDR3 end; the germline J gene provides the rest. The chain recombines TRBV7-3 with TRBJ2-1, with TRBD2 matching 7 bases. This CDR3 has 17 amino acids. Germline CDR1 reads SGHTA; CDR2 reads FQGTGA. Germline trimming cut 5 bases from V and 5 bases from J; bases unmatched to any gene: 15. The CDR3 spells CASSPGTTPFGDNEQFF. The part of the CDR3 DNA that was read is TGTGCCAGCAGCCCGGGGACTACCCCCTTTGGTGACAATGAG. Filled out from reference TRBV7-3 and TRBJ2-1, the complete variable domain reads GAGVSQTPSNKVTEKGKYVELRCDPISGHTALYWYRQSLGQGPEFLIYFQGTGAADDSGLPNDRFFAVRPEGSVSTLKIQRTERGDSAVYLCASSPGTTPFGDNEQFFGPGTRLTVL.

This clone was detected only a few times. The read falls 3 residues short of the CDR3 end, and the missing part is taken from the germline J gene. The rearrangement links TRBV19 to TRBJ2-7; D perhaps matches TRBD1 (6 bases). There are 15 residues in the CDR3. CDR1 LNHDA and CDR2 SQIVND come from the germline V gene (reference sequence). V dropped 3 bases and J dropped 5 bases, with 17 bases sitting between them. CDR3 DNA (partial): TGTGCCAGTAGTATCCCCCTCGGACAGTCTCACGAG. Translated: CASSIPLGQSHE. The whole CDR3 sequence is CASSIPLGQSHEQYF.

This clone was counted between two and nine times. The read falls 3 residues short of the CDR3 end, and the missing part is taken from the germline J gene. The V call is TRBV7-9, the J call TRBJ2-4; 7 nucleotides align to TRBD1. The CDR3 consists of 13 residues. Germline assignment: CDR1 SEHNR and CDR2 FQNEAQ (reference sequence). V was pared by 1 base and J by 8 bases, with 2 bases of the junction left unmatched. CDR3 residues: CASSLEQGYIQYF. CDR3 DNA (partial): TGTGCCAGCAGCTTAGAACAGGGGTACATT.

This clone was picked up a small number of times. The read ends 3 residues early relative to the CDR3; the germline J gene fills the gap. The rearrangement links TRBV19 to TRBJ2-1, with 9 bases matching TRBD2. V lost 7 bases to trimming and J lost 5 bases; unmatched junction nucleotides: 3. The CDR3 loop spans 13 amino acids. CDR1 is LNHDA and CDR2 is SQIVND in the germline V gene (reference sequence). Incomplete CDR3 DNA: TGTGCCAGTACCCTAGCGGGGAACAATGAG. Encoded protein: CASTLAGNNE. The whole CDR3 sequence reads CASTLAGNNEQFF. The variable domain in full, with the rest retrieved from reference TRBV19 and TRBJ2-1, is DGGITQSPKYLFRKEGQNVTLSCEQNLNHDAMYWYRQDPGQGLRLIYYSQIVNDFQKGDIAEGYSVSREKKESFPLTVTSAQKNPTAFYLCASTLAGNNEQFFGPGTRLTVL.

This clone has more than one count but fewer than ten. Sequencing ends 3 residues short of the CDR3 end; the germline J gene provides the rest. The J gene is TRBJ1-2, the V gene TRBV30; 8 positions match TRBD1. The CDR3 runs to 17 residues. Looked up from germline, CDR1 is GTSNPN and CDR2 is SVGIG (reference sequence). J lost 7 bases, V lost 5 bases, and 21 bases had no gene match. The CDR3 spells CAWRLKLFGQGASGYTF. CDR3 DNA (partial): TGTGCCTGGCGCCTTAAGTTATTTGGTCAGGGGGCGAGTGGC.

This clone was seen only a few times. The read falls 3 residues short of the CDR3 end, and the missing part is taken from the germline J gene. V and J are TRBV30 and TRBJ2-7; 9 bases are a match to TRBD2. The CDR3 extends over 13 amino acids. V trimming: 5 bases; J trimming: 6 bases; junction bases outside the gene matches: 8. Germline loops: CDR1 GTSNPN, CDR2 SVGIG (reference sequence). The CDR3 bases that were read are TGTGCCTGGGCCGGGACTAGCCTTTTCGAG. Protein product: CAWAGTSLFE. The full CDR3 sequence reads CAWAGTSLFEQYF.

Notes on this clone: The read halts 3 residues ahead of the CDR3 end, with the missing end drawn from the germline J gene. V and J are TRBV2 and TRBJ2-7, with D perhaps matching TRBD2 (5 bases). Germline V CDR1 and CDR2: SNHLY, FYNNEI. The ends were cut back, 0 bases at V and 3 bases at J, with 12 bases in the middle. This CDR3 has 15 amino acids. CDR3 DNA, as far as it was read: TGTGCCAGCAGTGAAGCACCGGGGAGTAGCTACGAG. It specifies CASSEAPGSSYE. The complete CDR3 sequence is CASSEAPGSSYEQYF.

This clone was observed a few times. The sequenced fragment ends 3 residues before the CDR3 boundary, so the rest is inferred from the germline J gene. Other nucleotide sequences from this sample produce the same CDR3. The rearrangement links TRBV7-9 to TRBJ2-7; 10 nucleotides line up with TRBD1. With 7 bases clipped from V and 5 bases from J, the junction kept 8 bases outside the gene matches. The CDR3 loop spans 14 amino acids. CDR1 and CDR2 (germline): SEHNR, FQNEAQ (reference sequence). The CDR3 reads CASTGTGVLDEQYF. The CDR3 DNA, read in part, is TGTGCCAGCACCGGGACAGGGGTTCTGGACGAG.

Comment on this clone: The read comes to an end 3 residues before the CDR3 does, leaving the germline J gene to fill in the end. The chain couples TRBV7-9 to TRBJ2-3; TRBD1 might be the D (6 bases). The CDR3 runs 12 residues. From germline, CDR1 is SEHNR and CDR2 FQNEAQ (reference sequence). The DNA read from the CDR3 is TGTGCCAGCAGCTTACTACAGGGTGCG. Translation gives CASSLLQGA. The full-length CDR3 reads as CASSLLQGAQYF.

The sample holds a few counts of this clone. This CDR3 reads CASIRSSGRGNQPQHF. CDR3 bases read: TGTGCCAGTATCCGCTCATCAGGGAGAGGCAATCAGCCC. The chain has TRBV19 and TRBJ1-5; D is perhaps TRBD1 (5 bases). The read terminates 3 residues ahead of where the CDR3 ends, so the germline J gene completes it. This CDR3 region has 16 residues. Trimming pared 7 bases from V and 2 bases from J, leaving 18 bases between. The germline CDR1 and CDR2 sequences are LNHDA and SQIVND (reference sequence). The full variable domain, in which reference TRBV19 and TRBJ1-5 provide the parts outside the CDR3, is DGGITQSPKYLFRKEGQNVTLSCEQNLNHDAMYWYRQDPGQGLRLIYYSQIVNDFQKGDIAEGYSVSREKKESFPLTVTSAQKNPTAFYLCASIRSSGRGNQPQHFGDGTRLSIL.

The sample holds many counts of this clone. CDR3 bases read: TGTGCCAGGGGACAGAGTAACTATGGC. Its protein is CARGQSNYG. The CDR3 as a whole reads CARGQSNYGYTF. The chain uses TRBV2 and TRBJ1-2; 7 bases are a match to TRBD1. Coverage ceases 3 residues before the CDR3 finishes, and the germline J gene fills in the end. CDR3 size: 12 residues. V was pared by 9 bases and J by 1 base, with 2 bases of the junction left unmatched. Germline assignment: CDR1 SNHLY and CDR2 FYNNEI.

This clone was observed a handful of times. The CDR3 end falls 3 residues outside the read, so it is completed with the germline J gene. The rearrangement joins TRBV7-3 to TRBJ2-2; D is undetermined. The germline V gene encodes CDR1 SGHTA and CDR2 FQGTGA. The ends were cut back, 2 bases at V and 7 bases at J, with 5 bases in the middle. The CDR3 runs to 12 residues. CDR3 sequence reads: CASSLFVGELFF. Incomplete CDR3 DNA: TGTGCCAGCAGCTTATTCGTCGGGGAG.

In its sample, this clone ranks as medium-sized. The CDR3 extends 3 residues past the end of the read, so its final part is completed from the germline J gene. The chain recombines TRBV14 with TRBJ1-1, with 10 bases identical to TRBD1. Germline values: CDR1 SGHDN, CDR2 FVKESK. V shed 3 bases, J shed 1 base, and the junction held 8 bases outside the gene matches. CDR3 length equals 17 residues. CDR3 in amino acids: CASSHRDRGRGNTEAFF. CDR3 bases read: TGTGCCAGCAGCCATCGAGACAGGGGGCGCGGGAACACTGAA. The full variable domain, its missing parts supplied by reference TRBV14 and TRBJ1-1, is EAGVTQFPSHSVIEKGQTVTLRCDPISGHDNLYWYRRVMGKEIKFLLHFVKESKQDESGMPNNRFLAERTGGTYSTLKVQPAELEDSGVYFCASSHRDRGRGNTEAFFGQGTRLTVV.

This clone was seen at least ten times. The read gets to within 3 residues of the CDR3 end, and the germline J gene fills in the rest. This sequence joins TRBV29-1 and TRBJ2-1, with 10 bases lining up with TRBD2. The CDR3 sequence is 15 residues long. V was clipped by 5 bases and J by 0 bases; unmatched bases: 4. Per the germline V gene, CDR1 is SQVTM and CDR2 is ANQGSEA. CDR3 region: CSVLGLAASYNEQFF. Incomplete CDR3 DNA: TGCAGCGTTTTAGGACTAGCGGCCTCCTACAATGAG.

This clone was picked up a small number of times. The sequence runs out 3 residues before the end of the CDR3; the remainder is reconstructed from the germline J gene. V and J are TRBV18 and TRBJ2-2; D perhaps matches TRBD2 (5 bases). Germline values: CDR1 KGHSH, CDR2 LQKENI. Trimming took 6 bases from V and 9 from J, leaving 17 bases between them. This CDR3 is 14 amino acids long. The CDR3 sequence: CASSVPRGSRELFF. Incomplete CDR3 DNA: TGTGCCAGCTCGGTCCCCCGGGGTTCTCGGGAG.

This clone appeared a few times. The CDR3 goes on 3 residues after the read ends, and that part is filled in from the germline J gene. V and J are TRBV19 and TRBJ1-5, with D maybe TRBD1 (6 bases). The CDR3 length is 18 residues. V was pared by 6 bases and J by 0 bases, with 21 bases between. The germline V gene has CDR1 LNHDA and CDR2 SQIVND (reference sequence). The CDR3 region is CASRGDPRQVYSNQPQHF. The DNA read from the CDR3 is TGTGCCAGTAGGGGGGACCCCAGACAGGTATATAGCAATCAGCCC.